The next 5 T cell receptor beta chains were all read from a single sample in a study of OX40 agonist ivuxolimab in advanced cancers. The assay was immunoSEQ multiplex PCR, and TCRdb's table has in-frame clones only and misses some. The table includes fewer than 80,000 clones, over 60% detected once. This specimen consisted of CD4+ or CD8+ T cells sorted from blood, obtained in a trial of the OX40 agonist ivuxolimab. These receptors all come from an adult with an advanced solid tumor such as melanoma, head and neck, liver or kidney cancer.

This clone was detected only a few times. The chain carries TRBV6-5 and TRBJ1-2; 7 positions agree with TRBD1. Trimming cost V 6 bases and J 7 bases; bases outside gene matches: 11. In germline, CDR1 is MNHEY, CDR2 SVGAGI. This CDR3 comprises 14 residues. CDR3: CASRRDSSVSGYTF. In DNA, the CDR3 is TGTGCCAGCAGAAGGGACAGTTCCGTTTCTGGCTACACCTTC.

The V gene is TRBV7-9, the J gene TRBJ2-7, with 11 bases matching TRBD2. Trimming at V came to 5 bases and at J to 4 bases, leaving 10 bases not matched to a gene. Germline CDR1 and CDR2: SEHNR and FQNEAQ (reference sequence). CDR3 length: 16 amino acids. DNA of the CDR3: TGTGCCAGCAGCCCCGGCACTAGCGGGAGTCCATACGAGCAGTACTTC. Translated: CASSPGTSGSPYEQYF.

This clone was seen more than once but under ten times. The CDR3 sequence: CSVADTEAFF. The DNA of the CDR3 is TGCAGCGTTGCAGACACTGAAGCTTTCTTT. The V gene is TRBV29-1, the J gene TRBJ1-1; D is unresolved. The CDR3 totals 10 residues. Between the trimmed V and J ends, which lost 4 bases and 3 bases, there was a span of 3 bases. Germline V gives CDR1 SQVTM, CDR2 ANQGSEA.

The chain recombines TRBV18 with TRBJ1-1, with unresolved D. V was clipped by 3 bases and J by 7 bases, with 15 bases between them. The V gene's germline CDR1 is KGHSH and CDR2 LQKENI. This CDR3 has 14 amino acids. In DNA, the CDR3 is TGTGCCAGCTCACCTACCGGACCAGAAGGTGAAGCTTTCTTT. Translated, it gives CASSPTGPEGEAFF.

The chain is built from TRBV5-4 and TRBJ1-2, with D possibly TRBD1 on 5 matching bases. The V and J ends lost 4 bases and 1 base respectively, with 14 bases between them. This CDR3 is built from 15 residues. The germline gives CDR1 SGHNT, CDR2 YYREEE (reference sequence). This CDR3 reads CASSGDTGLNYGYTF. The CDR3 DNA sequence: TGTGCCAGCAGCGGTGACACGGGACTTAACTATGGCTACACCTTC. The whole variable domain, remainder taken from reference TRBV5-4 and TRBJ1-2, is ETGVTQSPTHLIKTRGQQVTLRCSSQSGHNTVSWYQQALGQGPQFIFQYYREEENGRGNFPPRFSGLQFPNYSSELNVNALELDDSALYLCASSGDTGLNYGYTFGSGTRLTVV.